This T cell receptor beta chain was profiled in a study of T cells in Graves' hyperthyroidism and ophthalmopathy. Study-level information: Staff took peripheral blood when the initial diagnosis was made, before any treatment began.

The V gene's germline CDR1 is LNHNV and CDR2 YYDKDF (reference sequence). This CDR3 has 18 residues. Trimming removed 0 bases from V and 0 bases from J; junction bases left unmatched: 10. RNA transcripts gave rise to amplified TCR beta CDR3 regions. The TCR CDR3 was amplified in a first-round RT-PCR using the HTBI primer set. TCRdb re-analysed the multiplex PCR reads in MiXCR, keeping a single row per CDR3 protein. The data show 600,000 or so distinct CDR3 sequences, approximately 15% seen once. Study-wide results and limits: In validation, the model predicted ophthalmopathy. These predictions came a median about 6.8 months before onset.

Diagnoses used clinical symptoms, serum thyroxine and TRAb, thyroid ultrasound and orbital computed tomography. Turning to this clonotype: Its antigen is unidentified.

The receptor was isolated from a woman between 18 and 29 years old with Graves' ophthalmopathy. Material for sequencing was blood. This chain uses TRBV15 with TRBJ1-2, with 7 bases that match TRBD1. CDR3 nucleotide sequence: TGTGCCACCAGCAGAGATATAGGGCCGACAGGGTCTAACTATGGCTACACCTTC. It is translated as CATSRDIGPTGSNYGYTF.